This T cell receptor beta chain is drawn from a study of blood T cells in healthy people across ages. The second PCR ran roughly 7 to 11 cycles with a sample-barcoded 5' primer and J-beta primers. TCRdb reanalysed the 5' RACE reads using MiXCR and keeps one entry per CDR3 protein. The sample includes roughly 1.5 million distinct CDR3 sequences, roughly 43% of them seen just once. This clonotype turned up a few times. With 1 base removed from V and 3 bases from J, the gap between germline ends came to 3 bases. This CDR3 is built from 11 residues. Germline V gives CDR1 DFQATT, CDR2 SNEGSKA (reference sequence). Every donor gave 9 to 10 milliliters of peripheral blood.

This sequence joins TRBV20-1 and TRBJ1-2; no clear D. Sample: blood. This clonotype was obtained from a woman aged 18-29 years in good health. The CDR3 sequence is CSARADYGYTF. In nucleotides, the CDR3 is TGCAGTGCTAGAGCGGACTATGGCTACACCTTC.